These 32 T cell receptor beta chains were all obtained from the same sample, sequenced in a study of long-term antiretroviral therapy in people with HIV. The immunoSEQ assay was v3.0, run at survey level. The assay was immunoSEQ multiplex PCR, and TCRdb's table has in-frame clones only and misses some. Of around 8,000 clones in the sample, over 75% were seen once. The input for sequencing was unsorted PBMCs, taken 0.1 years after starting antiretroviral therapy. The receptors originated from a man between 35 and 55 years old with HIV.

This sequence joins TRBV11-2 and TRBJ2-1; TRBD1 might be the D (5 bases). This CDR3 is 15 amino acids long. From germline, CDR1 is SGHAT and CDR2 FQNNGV. The V end was cut by 1 base, the J end by 6 bases, with 13 bases between. The CDR3 spells CASSLGIGVANEQFF. CDR3 in DNA: TGTGCCAGCAGCTTAGGTATAGGGGTGGCCAATGAGCAGTTCTTC.

The chain combines TRBV6-1 with TRBJ1-1, with D uncertain. The CDR3 consists of 12 residues. Germline-derived CDR1 and CDR2 are MNHNS and SASEGT. Trimming cost V 2 bases and J 7 bases, with 8 bases left between them. The CDR3 DNA sequence: TGTGCCAGCAGTGAAAAGCATAGTGAAGCTTTCTTT. Protein: CASSEKHSEAFF.

This rearrangement joins TRBV27 to TRBJ2-1; D might be TRBD2 (5 bases). This CDR3 is 15 amino acids long. Trimming stripped 5 bases from V and 7 bases from J, with 18 bases between. The germline V gene encodes CDR1 MNHEY and CDR2 SMNVEV (reference sequence). The CDR3 region is CASSRGLGIGNEQFF. The CDR3 DNA reads as TGTGCCAGCAGTCGAGGACTGGGCATAGGGAATGAGCAGTTCTTC.

The V gene is TRBV30, the J gene TRBJ1-3; D possibly corresponds to TRBD1 (6 bases). V was pared by 2 bases and J by 2 bases, with 10 bases between. The CDR3 has 14 amino acids. The germline CDR1 and CDR2 sequences are GTSNPN and SVGIG (reference sequence). In DNA, the CDR3 is TGTGCCTGGAGTCTGGGGGGCACTGGAAACACCATATATTTT. Its protein is CAWSLGGTGNTIYF.

Relative to its sample, this clone is large. The chain combines TRBV10-3 with TRBJ1-1; D not certain. This CDR3 region has 13 residues. Trimming cost V 5 bases and J 4 bases, with 11 bases left between them. The germline CDR1 and CDR2 sequences are ENHRY and SYGVKD. The CDR3 loop is CAISNLEGTEAFF. For the CDR3, the DNA is TGTGCCATCAGTAACCTGGAAGGCACTGAAGCTTTCTTT.

This CDR3 reads CASSLTTAGTDTQYF. The CDR3 DNA follows: TGTGCCAGCAGCTTAACTACAGCGGGAACAGATACGCAGTATTTT. This chain uses TRBV7-8 with TRBJ2-3; TRBD2 aligns across 7 bases. The CDR3 spans 15 residues. Germline V CDR1 and CDR2: SGHVS, FQNEAQ. J was trimmed by 3 bases and V by 2 bases; bases with no gene match: 5. The entire variable domain, with the rest obtained from reference TRBV7-8 and TRBJ2-3, is as follows: GAGVSQSPRYKVAKRGQDVALRCDPISGHVSLFWYQQALGQGPEFLTYFQNEAQLDKSGLPSDRFFAERPEGSVSTLKIQRTQQEDSAVYLCASSLTTAGTDTQYFGPGTRLTVL.

The V call is TRBV9, the J call TRBJ2-7; 10 nucleotides match TRBD2. From germline, CDR1 is SGDLS and CDR2 YYNGEE. The CDR3 covers 16 residues. J lost 4 bases, V lost 3 bases, and 10 bases had no gene match. The CDR3, as DNA: TGTGCCAGCAGCGCCCTAGCGGGGGACCTTTTTTACGAGCAGTACTTC. The encoded protein is CASSALAGDLFYEQYF.

V usage is TRBV7-2 and J usage is TRBJ1-2; possibly TRBD1 for D (6 bases). The CDR3 runs to 14 residues. The V end lost 5 bases, the J end lost 4 bases, and 14 bases lay between the germline ends. Germline V gene sequence: CDR1 SGHTA, CDR2 FQGNSA. For the CDR3, the DNA is TGTGCCAGCAGCCTCCCGGGACACTTCTATGGCTACACCTTC. Amino acids: CASSLPGHFYGYTF. Using reference TRBV7-2 and TRBJ1-2 for the parts outside the CDR3, the full variable domain is GAGVSQSPSNKVTEKGKDVELRCDPISGHTALYWYRQSLGQGLEFLIYFQGNSAPDKSGLPSDRFSAERTGGSVSTLTIQRTQQEDSAVYLCASSLPGHFYGYTFGSGTRLTVV.

CDR3 residues: CASSIGVNTEAFF. The CDR3 DNA is TGTGCCAGTAGTATAGGCGTGAACACTGAAGCTTTCTTT. V is TRBV19 and J is TRBJ1-1; D is uncertain. V lost 1 base and J 0 bases, leaving 3 bases between the germline ends. The CDR3 runs 13 residues. CDR1 is LNHDA, CDR2 SQIVND, per germline (reference sequence).

This chain uses TRBV5-6 with TRBJ2-7; D remains ambiguous. Germline CDR1 SGHDT, CDR2 YYEEEE. Trimming removed 2 bases from V and 7 bases from J, with 10 bases in between. The CDR3 contains 12 residues. CDR3: CASSFARIEQYF. CDR3 in DNA: TGTGCCAGCAGCTTTGCACGTATTGAGCAGTACTTC.

V gene TRBV30 combines with J gene TRBJ2-7; D remains unclear. The germline gives CDR1 GTSNPN, CDR2 SVGIG (reference sequence). The CDR3 is made up of 13 amino acids. V was shortened by 3 bases and J by 0 bases, with 9 bases between the two germline ends. CDR3 bases: TGTGCCTGGAGGGACGGTTACTCCTACGAGCAGTACTTC. It translates to CAWRDGYSYEQYF.

The chain joins TRBV15 to TRBJ2-3; D is perhaps TRBD2 (7 bases). Trimming removed 3 bases at V and 3 bases at J, with 16 bases between. Germline V CDR1 and CDR2: LNHNV, YYDKDF (reference sequence). This CDR3 comprises 16 residues. The CDR3 DNA is TGTGCCACCAGCAGTCGTCGGGGGGCCAGGACAGATACGCAGTATTTT. Translation: CATSSRRGARTDTQYF.

The rearrangement links TRBV28 to TRBJ2-1; D perhaps matches TRBD1 (6 bases). CDR1 is MDHEN and CDR2 is SYDVKM in the germline V gene. Deletions cut 5 bases from V and 4 bases from J, with 15 bases between. The CDR3 contains 15 residues. In DNA form, the CDR3 reads TGTGCCAGCAGTCCCCCGGTAGGGGGATACAATGAGCAGTTCTTC. It specifies CASSPPVGGYNEQFF.

This chain joins TRBV5-5 and TRBJ1-6, with D maybe TRBD1 (5 bases). CDR3 size: 13 residues. The germline CDR1 and CDR2 sequences are SGHKS and YYEKEE (reference sequence). Trimming shortened V by 6 bases and J by 7 bases, and 11 bases separated the two germline ends. Here the CDR3 DNA reads TGTGCCAGCAACTATCAGGGAAATTCACCCCTCCACTTT. Translating it yields CASNYQGNSPLHF.

This clone is medium-sized within its sample. The rearrangement joins TRBV11-2 to TRBJ2-7; D might be TRBD1 (5 bases). CDR3 length: 15 amino acids. The germline V and J ends were trimmed by 1 base and 5 bases, with 15 bases remaining between them. Germline CDR1 SGHAT, CDR2 FQNNGV. Here the CDR3 reads CASSLGLQGSHEQYF. CDR3 DNA: TGTGCCAGCAGCTTAGGTCTCCAGGGTTCCCACGAGCAGTACTTC.

The chain is built from TRBV30 and TRBJ2-7, with 8 positions matching TRBD1. The CDR3 totals 15 residues. Trimming cost V 3 bases and J 2 bases; bases outside gene matches: 9. Germline V gene data show CDR1 as GTSNPN and CDR2 as SVGIG (reference sequence). The DNA for the CDR3 is TGTGCCTGGAGAGACTCCGGGACAGGCCCCTACGAGCAGTACTTC. It is translated as CAWRDSGTGPYEQYF.

The V and J genes are TRBV19 and TRBJ2-3, with D uncertain. The CDR3 has 14 residues. Germline V gene lookup returns CDR1 LNHDA and CDR2 SQIVND (reference sequence). Trimming shortened V by 7 bases and J by 1 base, and 12 bases separated the two germline ends. The CDR3 DNA follows: TGTGCCAGTATAGACACCTATGGCACAGATACGCAGTATTTT. Protein sequence: CASIDTYGTDTQYF.

CDR3: CASSAGEADTQYF. In nucleotides, the CDR3 is TGTGCCAGCAGTGCAGGGGAAGCAGATACGCAGTATTTT. The chain recombines TRBV6-4 with TRBJ2-3; TRBD1 might be the D (6 bases). Germline V gene lookup returns CDR1 MRHNA and CDR2 SNTAGT. The CDR3 totals 13 residues. The ends were cut back, 4 bases at V and 4 bases at J, with 9 bases in the middle.

The chain combines TRBV6-1 with TRBJ2-6; the D is unclear. V gave up 3 bases and J gave up 2 bases, with 8 bases separating them. Germline loops: CDR1 MNHNS, CDR2 SASEGT. The length of the CDR3 is 15 residues. DNA for the CDR3: TGTGCCAGCAGTGACGGACGGGCTGGGGCCAACGTCCTGACTTTC. Amino acid sequence: CASSDGRAGANVLTF.

The rearrangement joins TRBV29-1 to TRBJ1-2; no clear D gene. This CDR3 has 14 residues. Germline CDR1 is SQVTM and CDR2 is ANQGSEA. Trimming shortened V by 4 bases and J by 2 bases, and 14 bases separated the two germline ends. The CDR3, as DNA: TGCAGCGTTGGTGTCGGGGTAGAGAACTATGGCTACACCTTC. It codes for CSVGVGVENYGYTF.

This clone was recorded only once. V is TRBV6-1 and J is TRBJ1-2; tentatively, D is TRBD1 (5 bases). V lost 2 bases and J lost 4, with 17 bases in between. The CDR3 extends over 16 amino acids. CDR1 and CDR2 (germline): MNHNS, SASEGT. The CDR3 loop is CASSESRQPRSYGYTF. The CDR3 region has the DNA TGTGCCAGCAGTGAATCCCGACAGCCCCGAAGCTATGGCTACACCTTC.

This chain uses TRBV6-6 with TRBJ2-7, with D uncertain. The ends were cut back, 7 bases at V and 2 bases at J, with 12 bases in the middle. This CDR3 is built from 13 residues. Germline assignment: CDR1 MNHNY and CDR2 SVGAGI (reference sequence). The CDR3 loop reads CASNPGPTYEQYF. CDR3 nucleotide sequence: TGTGCCAGCAATCCCGGGCCGACCTACGAGCAGTACTTC.

The J gene is TRBJ1-6, the V gene TRBV11-2; TRBD1 is a possible D gene (6 bases). The V gene lost 5 bases and the J gene lost 6 bases, with 8 bases spanning the gap. Germline CDR1 SGHAT, CDR2 FQNNGV. The CDR3 length is 13 residues. CDR3 sequence (DNA): TGTGCCAGCAGCCCGGACAGTAATTCACCCCTCCACTTT. Encoded protein: CASSPDSNSPLHF.

This clone was observed a single time. The CDR3 spells CASSEGQIAKNIQYF. CDR3 nucleotides: TGTGCCAGCAGTGAGGGTCAGATAGCCAAAAACATTCAGTACTTC. This chain joins TRBV2 and TRBJ2-4; D uncertain. V lost 3 bases and J 0 bases, leaving 9 bases between the germline ends. Per the germline V gene, CDR1 is SNHLY and CDR2 is FYNNEI. The CDR3 totals 15 residues.

This clone was counted once. The V gene is TRBV7-3, the J gene TRBJ2-2; unclear D gene. The CDR3 extends over 14 amino acids. Germline lookup yields CDR1 SGHTA and CDR2 FQGTGA. The V gene lost 0 bases and the J gene lost 2 bases, with 4 bases spanning the gap. Here the CDR3 DNA reads TGTGCCAGCAGCTTAACGGGTAACACCGGGGAGCTGTTTTTT. Its protein is CASSLTGNTGELFF. Variable domain in full (rest from reference TRBV7-3 and TRBJ2-2): GAGVSQTPSNKVTEKGKYVELRCDPISGHTALYWYRQSLGQGPEFLIYFQGTGAADDSGLPNDRFFAVRPEGSVSTLKIQRTERGDSAVYLCASSLTGNTGELFFGEGSRLTVL.

The chain joins TRBV5-1 to TRBJ1-4; D unresolved. The CDR3 contains 15 residues. Per germline, CDR1 SGHRS and CDR2 YFSETQ. V was trimmed by 4 bases and J by 0 bases, leaving 10 bases between them. The CDR3 protein is CASSRDGATNEKLFF. The CDR3 nucleotides are TGCGCCAGCAGCCGGGATGGGGCAACTAATGAAAAACTGTTTTTT.

The chain carries TRBV11-2 and TRBJ1-4, with D possibly being TRBD1 (5 bases). CDR1 is SGHAT, CDR2 FQNNGV, per germline. Trimming removed 5 bases at V and 6 bases at J, with 19 bases between. The CDR3 spans 16 residues. Here the CDR3 reads CASSPGGAMNYEKLFF. CDR3 nucleotide sequence: TGTGCCAGCAGCCCAGGAGGGGCGATGAATTATGAAAAACTGTTTTTT.

The gene calls are TRBV6-6 and TRBJ1-4; maybe TRBD1 (5 bases). The germline V and J ends were trimmed by 2 bases and 10 bases, with 17 bases remaining between them. The CDR3 covers 15 residues. CDR1 is MNHNY, CDR2 SVGAGI, per germline (reference sequence). The CDR3: CASSYRGDLKGKLFF. For the CDR3, the DNA is TGTGCCAGCAGTTACCGGGGCGATCTTAAGGGAAAACTGTTTTTT.

The V and J genes are TRBV5-4 and TRBJ2-7; D gene ambiguous. Trimming left V 0 bases short and J 5 bases short, with 3 bases between. Germline CDR1 SGHNT, CDR2 YYREEE (reference sequence). This CDR3 comprises 11 residues. The CDR3 nucleotides read TGTGCCAGCAGCTTGGGGGACGAGCAGTACTTC. Amino acids: CASSLGDEQYF.

The chain carries TRBV30 and TRBJ2-2; D perhaps matches TRBD1 (5 bases). The V and J ends lost 0 bases and 6 bases respectively, with 8 bases between them. Germline assignment: CDR1 GTSNPN and CDR2 SVGIG (reference sequence). The CDR3 is made up of 13 amino acids. In nucleotides, the CDR3 is TGTGCCTGGAGTGTACAGGCGGCCGGGGAGCTGTTTTTT. It is translated as CAWSVQAAGELFF.

The CDR3 sequence: CASSAGRDSNQPQHF. CDR3 nucleotide sequence: TGTGCCAGCAGCGCAGGGCGGGATAGCAATCAGCCCCAGCATTTT. The chain carries TRBV9 and TRBJ1-5; D is perhaps TRBD1 (5 bases). The CDR3 spans 15 residues. Looked up from germline, CDR1 is SGDLS and CDR2 is YYNGEE. V lost 3 bases, J lost 0 bases, and 10 bases lay in between. Full variable domain (missing parts from reference TRBV9 and TRBJ1-5): DSGVTQTPKHLITATGQRVTLRCSPRSGDLSVYWYQQSLDQGLQFLIQYYNGEERAKGNILERFSAQQFPDLHSELNLSSLELGDSALYFCASSAGRDSNQPQHFGDGTRLSIL.

The CDR3 loop is CASTLGTRGDEKLFF. CDR3 DNA sequence: TGTGCCAGTACCTTAGGGACCCGGGGCGATGAAAAACTGTTTTTT. V and J are TRBV19 and TRBJ1-4; D may be TRBD1 (5 bases). Germline V gene sequence: CDR1 LNHDA, CDR2 SQIVND (reference sequence). V lost 7 bases, J lost 6 bases, and 18 bases lay in between. CDR3 size: 15 residues.